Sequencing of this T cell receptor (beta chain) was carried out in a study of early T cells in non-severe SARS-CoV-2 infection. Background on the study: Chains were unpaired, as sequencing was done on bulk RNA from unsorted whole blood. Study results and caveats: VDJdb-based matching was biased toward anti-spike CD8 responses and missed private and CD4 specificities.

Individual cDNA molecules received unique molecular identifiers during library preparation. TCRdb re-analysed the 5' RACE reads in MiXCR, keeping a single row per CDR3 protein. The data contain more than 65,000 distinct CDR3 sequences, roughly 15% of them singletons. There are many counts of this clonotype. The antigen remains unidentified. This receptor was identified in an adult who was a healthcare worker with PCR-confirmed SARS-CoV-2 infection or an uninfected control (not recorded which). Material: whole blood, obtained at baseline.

CDR3 protein: CASSLSYSGVPDTQYF. The CDR3 region has the DNA TGTGCCAGCAGCTTAAGTTATAGCGGGGTCCCAGATACGCAGTATTTT. This chain joins TRBV7-6 and TRBJ2-3, with TRBD2 matching over 8 bases. V shed 2 bases, J shed 4 bases, and the junction held 8 bases outside the gene matches. This CDR3 comprises 16 residues. CDR1 is SGHVS and CDR2 is FNYEAQ in the germline V gene.